Listed below are T cell receptor beta chains from one sample, sequenced in a study of shared clonotypes between healthy human individuals. Profiled with immunoSEQ multiplex PCR; TCRdb holds only in-frame clones, not every one. The table lists about 1.5 million clones, roughly 98% of them singletons. Sequencing used naive CD4+ T cells sorted from blood. These receptors were collected from a man aged 25 to 45 in good health. Each CDR3 is given with its conserved first and last residue. Each record gives: J gene, D gene, clone size, V gene, CDR3 length, CDR3 protein, CDR3 DNA. A D gene is named only where the DNA matches it firmly. The size entry is marked missing in some rows and otherwise reads once, few, many or a size class.

j_call: TRBJ2-7
d_call: TRBD2
clone_size: .
v_call: TRBV7-2
cdr3_length: 16
cdr3_aa: CASSLLPGTSSPEQYF
cdr3_nt: TGTGCCAGCAGCTTACTTCCCGGGACTAGCTCCCCCGAGCAGTACTTC

j_call: TRBJ2-4
d_call: .
clone_size: .
v_call: TRBV11-1
cdr3_length: 15
cdr3_aa: CASSLKDLGYNIQYF
cdr3_nt: TGTGCCAGCAGCTTAAAGGACCTGGGTTATAACATTCAGTACTTC

j_call: TRBJ2-7
d_call: TRBD2
clone_size: .
v_call: TRBV30
cdr3_length: 14
cdr3_aa: CAWRTGRARYEQYF
cdr3_nt: TGTGCCTGGAGAACCGGGAGGGCCAGGTACGAGCAGTACTTC

j_call: TRBJ2-7
d_call: .
clone_size: .
v_call: TRBV9
cdr3_length: 13
cdr3_aa: CASSVRGTYEQYF
cdr3_nt: TGTGCCAGCAGCGTTCGCGGAACCTACGAGCAGTACTTC

j_call: TRBJ1-4
d_call: TRBD1
clone_size: .
v_call: TRBV7-6
cdr3_length: 14
cdr3_aa: CASSRQGAHEKLFF
cdr3_nt: TGTGCCAGCAGTAGACAGGGGGCCCATGAAAAACTGTTTTTT

j_call: TRBJ1-1
d_call: .
clone_size: .
v_call: TRBV5-4
cdr3_length: 14
cdr3_aa: CASRPGGRGTEAFF
cdr3_nt: TGTGCCAGCAGACCCGGGGGTCGGGGCACTGAAGCTTTCTTT

j_call: TRBJ2-5
d_call: .
clone_size: .
v_call: TRBV18
cdr3_length: 14
cdr3_aa: CASSPVGREETQYF
cdr3_nt: TGTGCCAGCTCACCCGTTGGACGGGAAGAGACCCAGTACTTC

j_call: TRBJ1-1
d_call: .
clone_size: .
v_call: TRBV5-4
cdr3_length: 14
cdr3_aa: CASSLEGSNTEAFF
cdr3_nt: TGTGCCAGCAGCTTGGAAGGCTCCAACACTGAAGCTTTCTTT

j_call: TRBJ2-1
d_call: .
clone_size: .
v_call: TRBV25-1
cdr3_length: 16
cdr3_aa: CASSSGQGKAYNEQFF
cdr3_nt: TGTGCCAGCAGTAGCGGCCAGGGAAAAGCCTACAATGAGCAGTTCTTC

j_call: TRBJ2-2
d_call: TRBD1
clone_size: .
v_call: TRBV27
cdr3_length: 16
cdr3_aa: CASSRQGGRYTGELFF
cdr3_nt: TGTGCCAGCAGTCGACAGGGTGGTCGGTACACCGGGGAGCTGTTTTTT

j_call: TRBJ2-5
d_call: TRBD2
clone_size: .
v_call: TRBV27
cdr3_length: 15
cdr3_aa: CASSPLGLAGGSQYF
cdr3_nt: TGTGCCAGCAGTCCTCTGGGACTAGCGGGAGGGTCCCAGTACTTC

j_call: TRBJ2-1
d_call: TRBD1
clone_size: .
v_call: TRBV7-8
cdr3_length: 15
cdr3_aa: CASSSRDRPYNEQFF
cdr3_nt: TGTGCCAGCAGCTCCCGGGACAGGCCCTACAATGAGCAGTTCTTC

j_call: TRBJ2-1
d_call: TRBD2
clone_size: .
v_call: TRBV18
cdr3_length: 19
cdr3_aa: CASSRQRTGLAETYNEQFF
cdr3_nt: TGTGCCAGCTCACGACAGCGTACCGGACTAGCGGAAACCTACAATGAGCAGTTCTTC

j_call: TRBJ2-3
d_call: TRBD2
clone_size: once
v_call: TRBV5-6
cdr3_length: 16
cdr3_aa: CASSIPTSGSTDTQYF
cdr3_nt: TGTGCCAGCAGCATCCCGACTAGCGGGAGCACAGATACGCAGTATTTT

j_call: TRBJ2-3
d_call: .
clone_size: .
v_call: TRBV5-1
cdr3_length: 15
cdr3_aa: CASSPTSRATDTQYF
cdr3_nt: TGCGCCAGCAGCCCTACTAGCAGGGCCACAGATACGCAGTATTTT

j_call: TRBJ2-7
d_call: .
clone_size: once
v_call: TRBV10-3
cdr3_length: 14
cdr3_aa: CAIRGIGRSYEQYF
cdr3_nt: TGTGCCATCAGGGGGATAGGAAGATCCTACGAGCAGTACTTC

j_call: TRBJ2-2
d_call: .
clone_size: once
v_call: TRBV6-4
cdr3_length: 13
cdr3_aa: CASSKDGPGELFF
cdr3_nt: TGTGCCAGCAGTAAAGATGGACCCGGGGAGCTGTTTTTT

j_call: TRBJ2-5
d_call: TRBD2
clone_size: .
v_call: TRBV9
cdr3_length: 15
cdr3_aa: CASTRTSFSQETQYF
cdr3_nt: TGTGCCAGCACCCGGACTAGCTTCTCACAAGAGACCCAGTACTTC

j_call: TRBJ1-3
d_call: .
clone_size: once
v_call: TRBV7-2
cdr3_length: 14
cdr3_aa: CASSSTGPGNTIYF
cdr3_nt: TGTGCCAGCAGCTCCACAGGGCCTGGAAACACCATATATTTT

j_call: TRBJ1-1
d_call: .
clone_size: .
v_call: TRBV4-3
cdr3_length: 12
cdr3_aa: CASSQDLTEAFF
cdr3_nt: TGCGCCAGCAGCCAAGACCTCACTGAAGCTTTCTTT

j_call: TRBJ2-7
d_call: TRBD1
clone_size: .
v_call: TRBV19
cdr3_length: 15
cdr3_aa: CASRTTGTGLGEQYF
cdr3_nt: TGTGCCAGTAGAACCACCGGGACAGGGTTGGGCGAGCAGTACTTC

j_call: TRBJ2-7
d_call: .
clone_size: .
v_call: TRBV20-1
cdr3_length: 11
cdr3_aa: CSVPAASEQYF
cdr3_nt: TGCAGTGTTCCAGCGGCGTCCGAGCAGTACTTC

j_call: TRBJ2-7
d_call: .
clone_size: .
v_call: TRBV11-2
cdr3_length: 18
cdr3_aa: CASSLFRMGSGPLYEQYF
cdr3_nt: TGTGCCAGCAGCTTATTCCGGATGGGGAGCGGGCCTCTCTACGAGCAGTACTTC

j_call: TRBJ2-1
d_call: .
clone_size: .
v_call: TRBV4-1
cdr3_length: 17
cdr3_aa: CASSRSNDGRVEDEQFF
cdr3_nt: TGCGCCAGCAGCCGGAGCAATGACGGACGTGTTGAAGATGAGCAGTTCTTC

j_call: TRBJ1-2
d_call: TRBD1
clone_size: .
v_call: TRBV9
cdr3_length: 17
cdr3_aa: CASSVGAGGLVDYGYTF
cdr3_nt: TGTGCCAGCAGCGTAGGTGCAGGGGGCTTGGTAGACTATGGCTACACCTTC

j_call: TRBJ2-3
d_call: .
clone_size: .
v_call: TRBV9
cdr3_length: 12
cdr3_aa: CASSGDVDTQYF
cdr3_nt: TGTGCCAGCAGCGGCGATGTTGATACGCAGTATTTT

j_call: TRBJ2-2
d_call: .
clone_size: once
v_call: TRBV19
cdr3_length: 12
cdr3_aa: CASTLGPGELFF
cdr3_nt: TGTGCCAGTACCCTCGGTCCCGGGGAGCTGTTTTTT

j_call: TRBJ1-1
d_call: TRBD1
clone_size: .
v_call: TRBV2
cdr3_length: 14
cdr3_aa: CASSGTGGRTEAFF
cdr3_nt: TGTGCCAGCAGCGGTACAGGGGGGCGCACTGAAGCTTTCTTT

j_call: TRBJ1-3
d_call: .
clone_size: .
v_call: TRBV5-1
cdr3_length: 14
cdr3_aa: CASRPTGIGNTIYF
cdr3_nt: TGCGCCAGCAGACCGACAGGAATAGGAAACACCATATATTTT

j_call: TRBJ2-6
d_call: .
clone_size: .
v_call: TRBV9
cdr3_length: 17
cdr3_aa: CASSSVRNPSGANVLTF
cdr3_nt: TGTGCCAGCAGCTCGGTCAGAAACCCATCTGGGGCCAACGTCCTGACTTTC

j_call: TRBJ2-5
d_call: TRBD1
clone_size: .
v_call: TRBV5-4
cdr3_length: 17
cdr3_aa: CASSSPGQGSSQETQYF
cdr3_nt: TGTGCCAGCAGCTCCCCGGGACAGGGTTCGTCGCAAGAGACCCAGTACTTC

j_call: TRBJ2-7
d_call: .
clone_size: .
v_call: TRBV29-1
cdr3_length: 13
cdr3_aa: CSVRTVLSYEQYF
cdr3_nt: TGCAGCGTTAGGACAGTCCTCTCCTACGAGCAGTACTTC

j_call: TRBJ2-3
d_call: TRBD2
clone_size: .
v_call: TRBV7-2
cdr3_length: 17
cdr3_aa: CASSLAVTSGRTDTQYF
cdr3_nt: TGTGCCAGCAGCTTAGCCGTAACTAGCGGGAGGACAGATACGCAGTATTTT

j_call: TRBJ1-2
d_call: .
clone_size: .
v_call: TRBV28
cdr3_length: 10
cdr3_aa: CASRRGGYTF
cdr3_nt: TGTGCCAGCAGGAGAGGGGGCTACACCTTC

j_call: TRBJ1-2
d_call: .
clone_size: once
v_call: TRBV20-1
cdr3_length: 11
cdr3_aa: CSAVSRTGYTF
cdr3_nt: TGCAGTGCCGTAAGCCGGACTGGCTACACCTTC

j_call: TRBJ1-5
d_call: .
clone_size: .
v_call: TRBV4-1
cdr3_length: 18
cdr3_aa: CASSQGPRTEDSNQPQHF
cdr3_nt: TGCGCCAGCAGCCAAGGCCCCCGTACGGAAGATAGCAATCAGCCCCAGCATTTT

j_call: TRBJ2-1
d_call: .
clone_size: .
v_call: TRBV15
cdr3_length: 16
cdr3_aa: CATSRVGRGRNNEQFF
cdr3_nt: TGTGCCACCAGCAGAGTCGGGAGAGGTAGAAACAATGAGCAGTTCTTC